This T cell receptor beta chain was captured in a study of OX40 agonist ivuxolimab in advanced cancers. The repertoire was sequenced with immunoSEQ multiplex PCR; TCRdb's copy has only in-frame clones and lacks some. The table has under 85,000 clones, more than 75% seen once. The length of the CDR3 is 17 residues. Germline loops: CDR1 SGDLS, CDR2 YYNGEE. The germline V and J ends were trimmed by 4 bases and 0 bases, with 16 bases remaining between them. Study results and limitations: Researchers report that CD8+ T cells had, on average, more expanded clones than CD4+. Circulating CD4+ and CD8+ T cells showed clonal expansion by week 6 at 0.1 to 3.0 mg/kg. Among the nonresponders, some also had low normalized T-cell clonal expansion. The antigens recognized by the expanded peripheral T cells, that is their antigen specificity, were not determined.

Comment on this clone: The target antigen is unknown.

The sequencing used CD4+ or CD8+ T cells sorted from blood, collected in a trial of the OX40 agonist ivuxolimab. The chain uses TRBV9 and TRBJ2-2; a possible D gene is TRBD1 (5 bases). This clonotype was obtained from an adult with an advanced solid tumor such as melanoma, head and neck, liver or kidney cancer. CDR3 amino acids: CASSPSGGAPNTGELFF. The CDR3 bases are TGTGCCAGCAGCCCAAGTGGTGGGGCGCCGAACACCGGGGAGCTGTTTTTT.